The rows below give T cell receptor beta chains drawn from one sample of a study of T cell responses to AZD1222 COVID-19 vaccine. Assay used: immunoSEQ multiplex PCR; TCRdb lists only in-frame clones, some missing. The data contain fewer than 85,000 clones, 90% to 95% of them singletons. The material was peripheral blood, obtained on day 0 of MenACWY control vaccination. All receptors come from an adult in good health. Both conserved end residues are part of each CDR3. D genes are given only for firm matches. Clone sizes are given selectively: once, few, many, or a class where the clone is expanded.

D: NA
V: TRBV3-1/TRBV3-2
J: TRBJ1-2
size: once
DNA: TGTGCCAGCAGCGAGGGGGTTTCCGGCTATGGCTACACCTTC
CDR3: CASSEGVSGYGYTF

D: NA
V: TRBV28
J: TRBJ2-2
size: NA
DNA: TGTGCCAGCACTGTGTCGGGGGACACCGGGGAGCTGTTTTTT
CDR3: CASTVSGDTGELFF

D: NA
V: TRBV10-2
J: TRBJ2-3
size: NA
DNA: TGCGCCACCTTACAGGGCGGCACAGATACGCAGTATTTT
CDR3: CATLQGGTDTQYF

D: NA
V: TRBV6-2/TRBV6-3
J: TRBJ1-5
size: few
DNA: TGTGCCAGCAGTTACTCATGGGGGACCAATCAGCCCCAGCATTTT
CDR3: CASSYSWGTNQPQHF

D: NA
V: TRBV7-9
J: TRBJ1-2
size: NA
DNA: TGTGCCAGCAGCTTAGGACACGACAACTATGGCTACACCTTC
CDR3: CASSLGHDNYGYTF

D: NA
V: TRBV27
J: TRBJ1-2
size: NA
DNA: TGTGCCAGCAGGGCACCGGGACGCGGGGGCTACACCTTC
CDR3: CASRAPGRGGYTF

D: TRBD1
V: TRBV24-1
J: TRBJ1-4
size: NA
DNA: TGTGCCACAGGGGGCGTGGGAACTAATGAAAAACTGTTTTTT
CDR3: CATGGVGTNEKLFF

D: NA
V: TRBV19
J: TRBJ2-5
size: NA
DNA: TGTGCCAGTAGCGGGAGTAACTCAGAGACCCAGTACTTC
CDR3: CASSGSNSETQYF

D: NA
V: TRBV11-3
J: TRBJ2-5
size: NA
DNA: TGTGCCAGCAGCTTAGAACCGGGACTCTCGTACCAAGAGACCCAGTACTTC
CDR3: CASSLEPGLSYQETQYF

D: NA
V: TRBV12-3/TRBV12-4
J: TRBJ1-2
size: NA
DNA: TGTGCCAGCAGTCCAAGGGATTATGGCTACACCTTC
CDR3: CASSPRDYGYTF

D: TRBD1
V: TRBV11-1
J: TRBJ1-1
size: NA
DNA: TGTGCCAGCAGCTTAGGTCAGGGGGGAGATTGGACTGAAGCTTTCTTT
CDR3: CASSLGQGGDWTEAFF

D: NA
V: TRBV7-2
J: TRBJ2-7
size: few
DNA: TGTGCCAGCAGCCTCCACTCACAGGGTATCTACGAGCAGTACTTC
CDR3: CASSLHSQGIYEQYF

D: NA
V: TRBV5-8
J: TRBJ1-5
size: NA
DNA: TGTGCCAGCAGCTCAGGGAATGGAGGCAATCAGCCCCAGCATTTT
CDR3: CASSSGNGGNQPQHF

D: TRBD1
V: TRBV5-1
J: TRBJ1-2
size: once
DNA: TGCGCCAGCAGCTTGGTTCCGACAGGGCACACAACTAACTATGGCTACACCTTC
CDR3: CASSLVPTGHTTNYGYTF

D: TRBD1
V: TRBV29-1
J: TRBJ2-5
size: NA
DNA: TGCAGCGGCTTCTCCGGGACAGGGCAAGAGACCCAGTACTTC
CDR3: CSGFSGTGQETQYF

D: TRBD1
V: TRBV5-1
J: TRBJ2-7
size: NA
DNA: TGCGCCAGCAGTCCGTCCGGGACAGGGGTCTACGAGCAGTACTTC
CDR3: CASSPSGTGVYEQYF

D: NA
V: TRBV6-2/TRBV6-3
J: TRBJ2-7
size: NA
DNA: TGTGCCAGCAGTAACCCGACAGACTACTCCTACGAGCAGTACTTC
CDR3: CASSNPTDYSYEQYF

D: NA
V: TRBV27
J: TRBJ1-2
size: NA
DNA: TGTGCCAGCAGCCAGGACCCCCGGGGCGGAACTAACTATGGCTACACCTTC
CDR3: CASSQDPRGGTNYGYTF

D: TRBD1
V: TRBV10-1
J: TRBJ2-3
size: NA
DNA: TGCGCCAGCAGCGGACAGGAGTTCACAGATACGCAGTATTTT
CDR3: CASSGQEFTDTQYF

D: NA
V: TRBV6-2/TRBV6-3
J: TRBJ1-1
size: NA
DNA: TGTGCCAGCAGTTACTCTGGCTCCGGCACTGAAGCTTTCTTT
CDR3: CASSYSGSGTEAFF

D: NA
V: TRBV29-1
J: TRBJ1-1
size: NA
DNA: TGCAGCGTTGAATGGAGGCTGATGAACACTGAAGCTTTCTTT
CDR3: CSVEWRLMNTEAFF

D: NA
V: TRBV28
J: TRBJ1-3
size: NA
DNA: TGTGCCAGCAGTATTTATGCACTCCAGTCTAGCGTGGGTTCTGGAAACACCATATATTTT
CDR3: CASSIYALQSSVGSGNTIYF

D: NA
V: TRBV7-2
J: TRBJ1-1
size: NA
DNA: TGTGCCAGCAGCAGCAGGGTTTCGGGCACTGAAGCTTTCTTT
CDR3: CASSSRVSGTEAFF

D: TRBD1
V: TRBV24-1
J: TRBJ2-3
size: NA
DNA: TGTGCCACCAGTGATTTCAGGGGGACCGGCACAGATACGCAGTATTTT
CDR3: CATSDFRGTGTDTQYF

D: NA
V: TRBV29-1
J: TRBJ2-5
size: NA
DNA: TGCAGCGTTCAACAGTCTCAAGAGACCCAGTACTTC
CDR3: CSVQQSQETQYF

D: TRBD1
V: TRBV5-8
J: TRBJ1-5
size: once
DNA: TGTGCCAGCAGCACCGCTCGACAGGGAAATCAGCCCCAGCATTTT
CDR3: CASSTARQGNQPQHF

D: TRBD1
V: TRBV6-5
J: TRBJ2-7
size: few
DNA: TGTGCCAGCAGTTACGGACAGGGCTCTCCCTACGAGCAGTACTTC
CDR3: CASSYGQGSPYEQYF

D: NA
V: TRBV28
J: TRBJ1-6
size: NA
DNA: TGTGCCAGCAGTTCTGGGGGAGGCGCAACTAATTCACCCCTCCACTTT
CDR3: CASSSGGGATNSPLHF

D: NA
V: TRBV2
J: TRBJ2-6
size: NA
DNA: TGTGCCAGCACCTCTGAGATGGCCTCTGGGGCCAACGTCCTGACTTTC
CDR3: CASTSEMASGANVLTF

D: NA
V: TRBV2
J: TRBJ1-6
size: NA
DNA: TGTGCCAGCAGGAGGGACATGATTAATTCACCCCTCCACTTT
CDR3: CASRRDMINSPLHF

D: NA
V: TRBV18
J: TRBJ1-1
size: NA
DNA: TGTGCCAGCTCATCAGGGGAAGCGTCAGCTTTCTTT
CDR3: CASSSGEASAFF

D: NA
V: TRBV19
J: TRBJ1-2
size: NA
DNA: TGTGCCAGTAAGGTCCAGGTGGGATATGGCTACACCTTC
CDR3: CASKVQVGYGYTF

D: NA
V: TRBV19
J: TRBJ1-6
size: NA
DNA: TGTGCCAGTAGTATCGGGGAAGATAATTCACCCCTCCACTTT
CDR3: CASSIGEDNSPLHF

D: TRBD1
V: TRBV5-1
J: TRBJ2-3
size: NA
DNA: TGCGCCAGCACCCCGGGACAGGGGCTGGATACGCAGTATTTT
CDR3: CASTPGQGLDTQYF

D: TRBD1
V: TRBV28
J: TRBJ2-1
size: NA
DNA: TGTGCCAGCAGTTTAACCCCAGGGGGATACAATGAGCAGTTCTTC
CDR3: CASSLTPGGYNEQFF

D: NA
V: TRBV20-1
J: TRBJ2-1
size: NA
DNA: TGCAGTGCCCCTGACTACAATGAGCAGTTCTTC
CDR3: CSAPDYNEQFF

D: NA
V: TRBV7-2
J: TRBJ1-4
size: once
DNA: TGTGCCAGCAGCTTAGAAGGGTCATATTTTCTCAATGAAAAACTGTTTTTT
CDR3: CASSLEGSYFLNEKLFF

D: TRBD2
V: TRBV24-1
J: TRBJ2-5
size: NA
DNA: TGTGCCACCAGTGATGCTAGCGGGAGGTATGAGACCCAGTACTTC
CDR3: CATSDASGRYETQYF

D: TRBD1
V: TRBV11-2
J: TRBJ2-7
size: NA
DNA: TGTGCCAGCAGCTCGACAGGGGCCGAGCAGTACTTC
CDR3: CASSSTGAEQYF

D: NA
V: TRBV7-2
J: TRBJ1-2
size: NA
DNA: TGTGCCAGCAGCTTTGGGGACCTGGCGGGGGATGGCTACACCTTC
CDR3: CASSFGDLAGDGYTF

D: NA
V: TRBV11-1
J: TRBJ2-3
size: NA
DNA: TGTGCCAGCAGCTTAGGCGGCGGGGAGAATTCAGATACGCAGTATTTT
CDR3: CASSLGGGENSDTQYF

D: TRBD1
V: TRBV2
J: TRBJ2-2
size: NA
DNA: TGTGCCAGCAGTTGGGACAGGGGCGCGAACACCGGGGAGCTGTTTTTT
CDR3: CASSWDRGANTGELFF

D: NA
V: TRBV7-5
J: TRBJ2-5
size: once
DNA: TGTGTCAGAAGCTTGCGCGTCGAGGCGCGGGGGGCAGAAGAGACCCAGTACTTC
CDR3: CVRSLRVEARGAEETQYF

D: TRBD2
V: TRBV5-1
J: TRBJ2-7
size: NA
DNA: TGCGCCAGCAGCTTGGCAGGACTAGGCCCCTCCGAGCAGTACTTC
CDR3: CASSLAGLGPSEQYF

D: TRBD1
V: TRBV29-1
J: TRBJ2-7
size: few
DNA: TGCAGCGTTAAAGGGACAGGGGGCGACGAGCAGTACTTC
CDR3: CSVKGTGGDEQYF

D: TRBD1
V: TRBV24-1
J: TRBJ1-5
size: NA
DNA: TGTGCCACCAGTGATCCCGGGACAGGGGACGAGAGCACCCAGCATTTT
CDR3: CATSDPGTGDESTQHF

D: NA
V: TRBV28
J: TRBJ2-7
size: NA
DNA: TGTGCCAGCAGTTTCCAGGGGCCCCTCTACGAGCAGTACTTC
CDR3: CASSFQGPLYEQYF

D: NA
V: TRBV7-8
J: TRBJ2-7
size: once
DNA: TGTGCCAGCAGCTTAGGGCACAGATCCTACGAGCAGTACTTC
CDR3: CASSLGHRSYEQYF